Below are 29 T cell receptor beta chains sequenced from a single sample in a study of T cell responses to AZD1222 COVID-19 vaccine (dated by TCRdb to about 2021). The library was built by means of the immunoSEQ multiplex PCR assay. The source is immuneACCESS, and TCRdb retained only in-frame sequences with V and J called. Part of the clones is not carried over; for the studies checked, unresolved V genes explain less than half of this, and the remainder is unexplained. Recorded for this sample are more than 150,000 clones; about 88% of them occurred a single time. The top ten constitute around 26% of the sample. The time point label corresponds to: about 28 days (+/-7) after the second vaccine dose. This specimen was peripheral blood, taken 28 days after the second AZD1222 dose. The receptors come from an adult who received the AZD1222 COVID-19 vaccine.

This chain links TRBV6-2 or TRBV6-3 with TRBJ2-7; D unclear. Trimming stripped 5 bases from V and 4 bases from J, with 12 bases between. This CDR3 contains 13 residues. Germline CDR1 reads MNHEY; CDR2 reads SVGEGT. In DNA form, the CDR3 reads TGTGCCAGCAGTCTAAGACACGGTTACGAGCAGTACTTC. Its translation: CASSLRHGYEQYF.

This rearrangement joins TRBV19 to TRBJ1-5; a weak D match, TRBD1 (5 bases). V was cut by 0 bases and J by 0 bases, with 12 bases left in between. The CDR3 runs to 17 residues. CDR1 LNHDA and CDR2 SQIVND come from the germline V gene (reference sequence). The CDR3 sequence is CASSIEVAGYSNQPQHF. The CDR3 DNA sequence: TGTGCCAGTAGTATAGAAGTGGCAGGGTATAGCAATCAGCCCCAGCATTTT.

This clone was seen once. CDR3 coding DNA: TGTGCCTGCCGGGACAGGGGGTTTTGGGGGGCCAACGTCCTGACTTTC. Translating gives CACRDRGFWGANVLTF. The V and J genes are TRBV6-6 and TRBJ2-6; 11 bases are a match to TRBD1. V dropped 11 bases and J dropped 4; count of bases not matched to a gene: 10. Germline CDR1 MNHNY, CDR2 SVGAGI (reference sequence). CDR3 size: 16 residues.

The chain recombines TRBV18 with TRBJ2-7; 7 bases match TRBD1. Trimming cost V 5 bases and J 6 bases; bases outside gene matches: 16. This CDR3 has 16 residues. CDR1 and CDR2 (germline): KGHSH, LQKENI. CDR3: CASSDRQGRGPGEQYF. The CDR3 bases are TGTGCCAGCTCAGATAGACAGGGACGGGGACCCGGCGAGCAGTACTTC.

The chain carries TRBV28 and TRBJ2-1; 13 bases agree with TRBD2. This CDR3 spans 18 amino acids. Germline CDR1 is MDHEN and CDR2 is SYDVKM. V shed 5 bases and J 7 bases; nucleotides not matched to a gene: 14. The CDR3, as DNA: TGTGCCAGCAGTCAAGATCCCGGACTAGCGGGAGAGGGAAATGAGCAGTTCTTC. Its protein is CASSQDPGLAGEGNEQFF.

The chain couples TRBV28 to TRBJ2-5; TRBD2 aligns across 7 bases. Trimming removed 4 bases from V and 5 bases from J; junction bases left unmatched: 7. From germline, CDR1 is MDHEN and CDR2 SYDVKM. This CDR3 contains 14 residues. The CDR3 nucleotides are TGTGCCAGCAGTTCGGGCGGGAGTATTGAGACCCAGTACTTC. It translates to CASSSGGSIETQYF.

The genes are TRBV28 and TRBJ1-6; tentative D call: TRBD1 (6 bases). The CDR3 is 15 residues long. V lost 1 base and J lost 6, with 10 bases in between. The germline gives CDR1 MDHEN, CDR2 SYDVKM. CDR3 amino acids: CASSLSGVGNSPLHF. CDR3 in DNA: TGTGCCAGCAGTTTATCAGGGGTGGGTAATTCACCCCTCCACTTT.

The table lists this clone with a count of one. The chain recombines TRBV5-5 with TRBJ2-3, with D uncertain. Germline V gene data show CDR1 as SGHKS and CDR2 as YYEKEE (reference sequence). The CDR3 totals 15 residues. The ends were cut back, 0 bases at V and 0 bases at J, with 8 bases in the middle. The CDR3 nucleotides read TGTGCCAGCAGCTTGGATCTGCCTAGCACAGATACGCAGTATTTT. It translates to CASSLDLPSTDTQYF.

The chain combines TRBV27 with TRBJ1-5, with TRBD1 as a possible D gene (6 bases). Germline assignment: CDR1 MNHEY and CDR2 SMNVEV (reference sequence). Trimming pared 5 bases from V and 3 bases from J, leaving 14 bases between. This CDR3 is 15 amino acids long. CDR3 in amino acids: CASSQQTGPNQPQHF. Written as DNA, the CDR3 is TGTGCCAGCAGTCAACAGACAGGCCCCAATCAGCCCCAGCATTTT.

The chain couples TRBV7-2 to TRBJ2-1, with 10 nucleotides matching TRBD1. The ends lost 5 bases at V and 9 bases at J; junction bases unmatched: 7. Per the germline V gene, CDR1 is SGHTA and CDR2 is FQGNSA. The CDR3 has 14 amino acids. The CDR3 reads CASSRDRGSGEQFF. For the CDR3, the DNA is TGTGCCAGCAGCCGGGACAGGGGTTCGGGTGAGCAGTTCTTC.

This chain joins TRBV13 and TRBJ2-1; D call uncertain. V lost 3 bases and J 7 bases, leaving 7 bases between the germline ends. The CDR3 extends over 12 amino acids. Germline V gives CDR1 PRHDT, CDR2 FYEKMQ (reference sequence). This CDR3 reads CASSLESNEQFF. CDR3 DNA: TGTGCCAGCAGCTTGGAATCAAATGAGCAGTTCTTC.

The CDR3 sequence: CASRAGDSNQPQHF. The CDR3 DNA follows: TGTGCCAGCAGGGCAGGAGATAGCAATCAGCCCCAGCATTTT. The J gene is TRBJ1-5, the V gene TRBV28; D is undetermined. Between the trimmed V and J ends, which lost 6 bases and 0 bases, there was a span of 9 bases. Germline loops: CDR1 MDHEN, CDR2 SYDVKM. There are 14 residues in the CDR3. The whole variable domain, remainder taken from reference TRBV28 and TRBJ1-5, is DVKVTQSSRYLVKRTGEKVFLECVQDMDHENMFWYRQDPGLGLRLIYFSYDVKMKEKGDIPEGYSVSREKKERFSLILESASTNQTSMYLCASRAGDSNQPQHFGDGTRLSIL.

This chain joins TRBV11-2 and TRBJ2-7; no reliable D call. Between the trimmed V and J ends, which lost 0 bases and 4 bases, there was a span of 7 bases. The germline CDR1 and CDR2 sequences are SGHAT and FQNNGV. This CDR3 comprises 13 residues. The CDR3 is CASSLEAGYEQYF. DNA for the CDR3: TGTGCCAGCAGCTTAGAGGCTGGTTACGAGCAGTACTTC. Full variable domain (outside the CDR3, taken from reference TRBV11-2 and TRBJ2-7): EAGVAQSPRYKIIEKRQSVAFWCNPISGHATLYWYQQILGQGPKLLIQFQNNGVVDDSQLPKDRFSAERLKGVDSTLKIQPAKLEDSAVYLCASSLEAGYEQYFGPGTRLTVT.

The chain employs TRBV19 and TRBJ1-2, with unresolved D. Deletions cut 2 bases from V and 7 bases from J, with 8 bases between. Germline values: CDR1 LNHDA, CDR2 SQIVND (reference sequence). CDR3 length: 12 residues. CDR3 sequence: CASSITRSGYTF. The CDR3 DNA sequence: TGTGCCAGTAGTATAACCAGGAGTGGCTACACCTTC.

The V gene is TRBV5-6, the J gene TRBJ2-5; no firm D call. In germline, CDR1 is SGHDT, CDR2 YYEEEE. Trimming took off 1 base at V and 7 bases at J, with 23 bases between the two ends. This CDR3 spans 17 amino acids. CDR3 nucleotide sequence: TGTGCCAGCAGCTTGCGTCGAGTCGGGCAGTCGGGTGGGACCCAGTACTTC. It codes for CASSLRRVGQSGGTQYF.

V and J are TRBV6-5 and TRBJ2-5; no definite D call. The CDR3 runs to 12 residues. Germline V gene sequence: CDR1 MNHEY, CDR2 SVGAGI. Between the trimmed V and J ends, which lost 8 bases and 1 base, there was a span of 8 bases. The CDR3 nucleotides are TGTGCCAGCGCTTTCCCCCAAGAGACCCAGTACTTC. It encodes CASAFPQETQYF.

The CDR3 DNA sequence: TGTGCCAGCCTTGGACAGGGCCAACAGCCCCAGCATTTT. Its translation: CASLGQGQQPQHF. The chain couples TRBV19 to TRBJ1-5, with TRBD1 identical over 8 bases. Germline V lookup: CDR1 LNHDA, CDR2 SQIVND (reference sequence). The CDR3 sequence is 13 residues long. The J segment lost 7 bases and the V segment lost 9 bases, leaving 8 bases of the junction unmatched. Together with reference TRBV19 and TRBJ1-5, the CDR3 gives the full variable domain: DGGITQSPKYLFRKEGQNVTLSCEQNLNHDAMYWYRQDPGQGLRLIYYSQIVNDFQKGDIAEGYSVSREKKESFPLTVTSAQKNPTAFYLCASLGQGQQPQHFGDGTRLSIL.

The V call is TRBV28, the J call TRBJ1-5; possible D gene TRBD1, 5 bases. CDR3 length: 14 amino acids. V lost 6 bases and J lost 3, with 12 bases in between. CDR1 MDHEN and CDR2 SYDVKM come from the germline V gene. CDR3 protein: CASRDGGINQPQHF. The CDR3 nucleotides read TGTGCCAGCAGAGACGGGGGGATCAATCAGCCCCAGCATTTT.

The CDR3 nucleotides are TGTGCCTCTGCTGGGGGTGGTGAAAAACTGTTTTTT. Its protein product is CASAGGGEKLFF. V gene TRBV19 combines with J gene TRBJ1-4; D may be TRBD1 (5 bases). The V gene's germline CDR1 is LNHDA and CDR2 SQIVND (reference sequence). This CDR3 contains 12 residues. V was clipped by 11 bases and J by 7 bases, with 14 bases between them.

The CDR3 reads CASSALAAGGRETQYF. For the CDR3, the DNA is TGTGCCAGTAGTGCCCTCGCAGCGGGAGGTCGGGAGACCCAGTACTTC. The chain uses TRBV19 and TRBJ2-5; 9 positions match TRBD2. Germline lookup yields CDR1 LNHDA and CDR2 SQIVND (reference sequence). Trimming removed 5 bases from V and 5 bases from J; junction bases left unmatched: 12. The CDR3 runs to 16 residues.

This clone was seen once. The chain is built from TRBV5-4 and TRBJ2-7, with D possibly matching TRBD1 (5 bases). The CDR3 runs to 14 residues. Trimming took 3 bases from V and 3 from J, leaving 13 bases between them. Germline V gene lookup returns CDR1 SGHNT and CDR2 YYREEE (reference sequence). CDR3 coding DNA: TGTGCCAGCAGCTCTGGAGCAGGGATCTACGAGCAGTACTTC. Its protein product is CASSSGAGIYEQYF.

The J gene is TRBJ1-5, the V gene TRBV7-8, with D uncertain. Germline CDR1 and CDR2: SGHVS and FQNEAQ. CDR3 length: 12 residues. Trimming shortened V by 5 bases and J by 7 bases, and 9 bases separated the two germline ends. The DNA of the CDR3 is TGTGCCAGCAGCCGAGGAGGCCAGCCCCAGCATTTT. Translated: CASSRGGQPQHF. Full variable domain (missing parts from reference TRBV7-8 and TRBJ1-5): GAGVSQSPRYKVAKRGQDVALRCDPISGHVSLFWYQQALGQGPEFLTYFQNEAQLDKSGLPSDRFFAERPEGSVSTLKIQRTQQEDSAVYLCASSRGGQPQHFGDGTRLSIL.

This chain uses TRBV28 with TRBJ1-5; possible D gene TRBD1, 5 bases. The germline V gene encodes CDR1 MDHEN and CDR2 SYDVKM. V was cut by 10 bases and J by 3 bases, with 16 bases left in between. The CDR3 sequence is 14 residues long. The CDR3 sequence is CATAGREINQPQHF. The CDR3 DNA follows: TGTGCCACCGCGGGACGCGAAATCAATCAGCCCCAGCATTTT.

The gene calls are TRBV28 and TRBJ2-2; TRBD2 agrees at 10 bases. The trim removed 4 bases at V and 7 bases at J, leaving 6 bases unmatched. This CDR3 spans 15 amino acids. Germline CDR1 is MDHEN and CDR2 is SYDVKM. The CDR3 region has the DNA TGTGCCAGCAGTTCCAGCGGGAGGGGTATCGGGGAGCTGTTTTTT. It yields the protein CASSSSGRGIGELFF.

The V and J genes are TRBV12-3 or TRBV12-4 and TRBJ1-2; a possible D gene is TRBD1 (6 bases). The germline V and J ends were trimmed by 5 bases and 3 bases, with 7 bases remaining between them. The CDR3 is 12 residues long. CDR3: CASSRTDYGYTF. CDR3 bases: TGTGCCAGCAGTAGGACAGACTATGGCTACACCTTC.

V gene TRBV6-5 combines with J gene TRBJ1-6; D is possibly TRBD1 (6 bases). This CDR3 has 13 amino acids. Germline assignment: CDR1 MNHEY and CDR2 SVGAGI. Trimming removed 5 bases at V and 10 bases at J, with 12 bases between. CDR3 loop: CASSTGWNSPLHF. The CDR3 bases are TGTGCCAGCAGTACAGGGTGGAACTCACCCCTCCACTTT.

V gene TRBV5-4 combines with J gene TRBJ2-7, with D perhaps TRBD1 (6 bases). This CDR3 is built from 14 residues. CDR1 and CDR2 from the germline V gene are SGHNT and YYREEE (reference sequence). Trimming cost V 4 bases and J 2 bases, with 13 bases left between them. CDR3 residues: CASSRGWQPYEQYF. The CDR3 region has the DNA TGTGCCAGCAGCAGGGGGTGGCAGCCCTACGAGCAGTACTTC.

The rearrangement links TRBV10-3 to TRBJ2-3; TRBD2 matches 10 bases. The CDR3 sequence is 17 residues long. The V segment lost 2 bases and the J segment 7 bases; nucleotides outside the gene matches: 12. CDR1 and CDR2 (germline): ENHRY, SYGVKD. The CDR3 loop is CAISEAGVGLADNTQYF. Here the CDR3 DNA reads TGTGCCATCAGTGAGGCGGGGGTAGGACTAGCGGACAATACGCAGTATTTT.

There are a few counts of this clone. The chain has TRBV6-2 or TRBV6-3 and TRBJ1-2; D not resolved. V lost 5 bases, J lost 2 bases, and 15 bases lay in between. The CDR3 is made up of 15 amino acids. Per the germline V gene, CDR1 is MNHEY and CDR2 is SVGEGT. CDR3: CASSDLGSFNYGYTF. The CDR3 region has the DNA TGTGCCAGCAGTGACCTCGGATCTTTCAACTATGGCTACACCTTC.